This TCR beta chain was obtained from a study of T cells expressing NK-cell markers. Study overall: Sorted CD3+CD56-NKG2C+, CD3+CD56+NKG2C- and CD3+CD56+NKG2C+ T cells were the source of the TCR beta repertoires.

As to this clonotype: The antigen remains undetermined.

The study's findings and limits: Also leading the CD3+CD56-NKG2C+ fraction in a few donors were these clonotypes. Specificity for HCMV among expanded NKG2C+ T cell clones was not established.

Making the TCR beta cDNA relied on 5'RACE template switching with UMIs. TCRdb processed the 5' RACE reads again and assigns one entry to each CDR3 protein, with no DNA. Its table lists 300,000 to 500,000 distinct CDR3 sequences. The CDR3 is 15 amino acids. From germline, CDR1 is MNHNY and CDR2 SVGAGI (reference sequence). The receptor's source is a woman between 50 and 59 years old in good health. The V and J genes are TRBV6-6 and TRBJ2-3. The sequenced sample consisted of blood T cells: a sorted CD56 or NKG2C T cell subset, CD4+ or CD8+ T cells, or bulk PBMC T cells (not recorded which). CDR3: CASSYLRVSTDTQYF.